What follows describes a single TCR beta chain. This entry is derived from a study of cytomegalovirus exposure and HLA in healthy donors. Germline V gene data show CDR1 as SQVTM and CDR2 as ANQGSEA. V was clipped by 3 bases and J by 5 bases, with 10 bases between them. The CDR3 spans 12 residues. PCR used 60 Vbeta primers and 13 Jbeta primers. The method was immunoSEQ multiplex PCR; TCRdb's version includes in-frame clones alone and lacks a portion of them. The sample contains more than 85,000 clones, approximately 76% of which appear only once. This clonotype was obtained from a man aged 25-40 years in good health and CMV-seropositive. The V gene is TRBV29-1, the J gene TRBJ1-2; tentative D call: TRBD1 (5 bases). The sequencing input was PBMCs. CDR3 sequence: CSVERQGYGYTF. CDR3 DNA: TGCAGCGTTGAGCGTCAGGGTTATGGCTACACCTTC.